Listed below are T cell receptor beta chains from one sample, sequenced in a study of blood T cell repertoires in COVID-19. The table came from immunoSEQ multiplex PCR; TCRdb's copy has only in-frame clones and leaves some out. The sample consists of about 480,000 clones, approximately 88% of them appearing once. Sequencing was performed on peripheral blood. The source is a woman aged 45 to 65 with COVID-19, enrolled during active disease. Each CDR3 is given without its conserved first and last residue.

V gene: TRBV28
J gene: TRBJ2-7
CDR3 protein: ASSRVFSYEQY

V gene: TRBV4-2
J gene: TRBJ2-7
CDR3 protein: ASSQDVQEQY

V gene: TRBV30
J gene: TRBJ1-2
CDR3 protein: ACSRGENGYT

V gene: TRBV2
J gene: TRBJ2-3
CDR3 protein: ASSEEATSGGLDTQY

V gene: TRBV6-5
J gene: TRBJ1-1
CDR3 protein: ASYLGDRGNTEAF

V gene: TRBV7-2
J gene: TRBJ2-7
CDR3 protein: ASSLVSHTKSYEQY

V gene: TRBV3-1/TRBV3-2
J gene: TRBJ1-4
CDR3 protein: ASSLTGFTNEKLF

V gene: TRBV5-1
J gene: TRBJ1-1
CDR3 protein: ASSPRGSGEAF

V gene: TRBV5-5
J gene: TRBJ2-5
CDR3 protein: ASSFPGQGAWETQY

V gene: TRBV20-1
J gene: TRBJ2-7
CDR3 protein: SARRGFEQY

V gene: TRBV19
J gene: TRBJ1-1
CDR3 protein: ASSPEDTGDEAF

V gene: TRBV7-8
J gene: TRBJ2-7
CDR3 protein: ASSTYSYEQY

V gene: TRBV3-1/TRBV3-2
J gene: TRBJ2-2
CDR3 protein: ASSQVEGLTGELF

V gene: TRBV5-4
J gene: TRBJ1-1
CDR3 protein: ASSLRTGLSEAF

V gene: TRBV15
J gene: TRBJ1-6
CDR3 protein: ATSRTRDSQPLH

V gene: TRBV5-1
J gene: TRBJ1-4
CDR3 protein: ASSLGRVTGGEKLF

V gene: TRBV5-1
J gene: TRBJ2-2
CDR3 protein: ASSSRGFGVGAANTGELF

V gene: TRBV6-6
J gene: TRBJ2-5
CDR3 protein: ASSPVRGDETQY

V gene: TRBV20-1
J gene: TRBJ2-1
CDR3 protein: SASRAGMLNEQF

V gene: TRBV5-1
J gene: TRBJ2-3
CDR3 protein: ASRGLAGGTDTQY

V gene: TRBV28
J gene: TRBJ1-1
CDR3 protein: ASSSSGGTRGAEAF

V gene: TRBV6-5
J gene: TRBJ1-1
CDR3 protein: ASRKGGTGATEAF

V gene: TRBV29-1
J gene: TRBJ2-5
CDR3 protein: SVESEADGETQY

V gene: TRBV19
J gene: TRBJ1-6
CDR3 protein: ASSEGQHNSPLH

V gene: TRBV4-1
J gene: TRBJ1-3
CDR3 protein: ASSPPTDVADTGNTIY

V gene: TRBV6-5
J gene: TRBJ2-1
CDR3 protein: ASSYGGYNEQF

V gene: TRBV28
J gene: TRBJ2-5
CDR3 protein: ALSQGSDQETQY

V gene: TRBV2
J gene: TRBJ2-3
CDR3 protein: ASSGDRVSDTQY